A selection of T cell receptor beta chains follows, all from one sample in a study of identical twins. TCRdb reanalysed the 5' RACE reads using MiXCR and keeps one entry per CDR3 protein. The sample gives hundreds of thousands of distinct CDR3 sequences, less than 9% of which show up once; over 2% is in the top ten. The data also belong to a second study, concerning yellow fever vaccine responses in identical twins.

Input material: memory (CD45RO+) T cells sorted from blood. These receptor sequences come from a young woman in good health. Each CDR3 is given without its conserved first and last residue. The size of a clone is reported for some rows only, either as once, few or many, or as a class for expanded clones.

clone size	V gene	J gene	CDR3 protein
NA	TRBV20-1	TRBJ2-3	RAVPGLAGGPWLADTQY
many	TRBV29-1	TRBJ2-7	SVAQGNEQY
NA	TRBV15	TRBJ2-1	ATSRGGQGAHEQF
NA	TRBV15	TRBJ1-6	ATSRVTGGGSPLH
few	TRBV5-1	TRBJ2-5	ASSWKTGLQETQY
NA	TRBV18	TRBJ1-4	ASSPRRTDNEKLF
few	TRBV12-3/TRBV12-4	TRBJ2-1	ASSSPLARNEQF
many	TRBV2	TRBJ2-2	ASSEARVRELF
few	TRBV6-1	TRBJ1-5	ASSGRRGRDSNQPQH
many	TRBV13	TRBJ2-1	ASSQTYTSYNEQF
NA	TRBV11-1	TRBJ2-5	ASSITKQGLAGLGTETQY
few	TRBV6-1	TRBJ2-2	ASSEFSRQMNTGELF
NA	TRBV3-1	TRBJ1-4	ASSQGKVATNEKLF
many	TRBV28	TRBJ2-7	ASSFGNLAGGYEQY
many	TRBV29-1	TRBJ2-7	SNDRELSYEQY
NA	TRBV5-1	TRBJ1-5	ASSLTGGGQPQH
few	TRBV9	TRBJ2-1	ASSVEARDEQF
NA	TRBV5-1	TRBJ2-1	ASSLARLAGGVGEQF
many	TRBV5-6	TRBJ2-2	ASSLAWNTGELF
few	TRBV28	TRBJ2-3	ASSSRQGDTDTQY
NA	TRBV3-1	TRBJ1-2	ASSQDLMGYT
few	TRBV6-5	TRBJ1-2	ASSYAIPIREGHYGYT
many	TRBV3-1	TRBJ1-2	ASSYDSTPNYGYT
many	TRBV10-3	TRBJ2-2	AINSEFVGELF
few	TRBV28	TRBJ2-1	ASSPAANEYNEQF
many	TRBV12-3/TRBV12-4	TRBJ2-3	ASSWGDTQY
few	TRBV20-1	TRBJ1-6	SARDQKGIRGQALTYNSPLH
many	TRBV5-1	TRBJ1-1	ASSQTPAGTEAF
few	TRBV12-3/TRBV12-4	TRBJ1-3	ASSIGNTIY
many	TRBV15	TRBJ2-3	ATSRDLAAASTDTQY
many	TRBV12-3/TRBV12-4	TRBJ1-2	ASTGSRYGYT
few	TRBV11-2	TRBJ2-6	ASSPGARGNSGANVLT